Listed below are T cell receptor beta chains from one sample, sequenced in a study of cytomegalovirus exposure and HLA in healthy donors. Data came from immunoSEQ multiplex PCR; TCRdb stores just in-frame clones and leaves some out. The data show about 160,000 clones, with roughly 80% seen just once and 6.5% to 7.5% held by the top ten. Sequenced sample: PBMCs. The receptors were gathered from a woman in her twenties or thirties in good health and CMV-seropositive. CDR3s include the opening cysteine and the closing phenylalanine or tryptophan. The D gene is left open where the match is weak. Clone sizes are given selectively: once, few, many, or a class where the clone is expanded.

TRBD1	once	TRBV28	TRBJ1-1	TGTGCCAGCGGACAGGGGTGGGGGGGGCACACTGAAGCTTTCTTT	CASGQGWGGHTEAFF
-	-	TRBV7-9	TRBJ2-7	TGTGCCAGCAGCTTTAGTGGCACCGGGGGAGAGCAGTACTTC	CASSFSGTGGEQYF
-	-	TRBV4-1	TRBJ1-2	TGCGCCAGCAGCCAACAATGGGGGGAAGGTTACTATGGCTACACCTTC	CASSQQWGEGYYGYTF
TRBD2	-	TRBV7-8	TRBJ2-7	TGTGCCAGCAGCCTCGGGGGGGACGAGCAGTACTTC	CASSLGGDEQYF
-	-	TRBV25-1	TRBJ1-2	TGTGCCAGCAGTGAATTTAGTGCCTCGTATGGCTACACCTTC	CASSEFSASYGYTF
TRBD1	-	TRBV5-1	TRBJ1-2	TGCGCCAGCAGCCTCTACCCGGGACAGCTTTATGGCTACACCTTC	CASSLYPGQLYGYTF
-	-	TRBV10-3	TRBJ2-3	TGTGCCTCTAAGGGGGGGGGCGAAGATACGCAGTATTTT	CASKGGGEDTQYF
-	-	TRBV7-2	TRBJ1-1	TGTGCCAGCAGCTTTAGCGGGGTAAACACTGAAGCTTTCTTT	CASSFSGVNTEAFF
-	-	TRBV28	TRBJ1-4	TGTGCCAGCAGTTCTCCGACAGAGGCAACTAATGAAAAACTGTTTTTT	CASSSPTEATNEKLFF
TRBD1	-	TRBV4-2	TRBJ2-5	TGTGCCAGCAGTCTCGGACAGGGTCAAGAGACCCAGTACTTC	CASSLGQGQETQYF
TRBD1	-	TRBV30	TRBJ1-1	TGTGCCTGGAGTGTACAGGGGAAGGCTTTCTTT	CAWSVQGKAFF
-	-	TRBV5-1	TRBJ1-6	TGCGCCAGCAGCTTCTTTCCCCACGGGGGAAATAATTCACCCCTCCACTTT	CASSFFPHGGNNSPLHF
TRBD1	-	TRBV7-9	TRBJ1-2	TGTGCCAGCAGTCCAACTCGGGACAGGGTTGACTATGGCTACACCTTC	CASSPTRDRVDYGYTF
-	few	TRBV6-1	TRBJ2-1	TGTGCCAGCCTGCAAGGAGGGGTCTCCTACAATGAGCAGTTCTTC	CASLQGGVSYNEQFF
TRBD2	-	TRBV7-9	TRBJ2-1	TGTTCCAGCACTCCACGGGGGGTTTACAATGAGCAGTTCTTC	CSSTPRGVYNEQFF
-	-	TRBV2	TRBJ2-2	TGTGCCAGCAGTGAACGGGGGGCGGACACCGGGGAGCTGTTTTTT	CASSERGADTGELFF
TRBD1	-	TRBV5-4	TRBJ1-1	TGTGCCAGCAGCATGGGACAGGGGCTCACTGAAGCTTTCTTT	CASSMGQGLTEAFF
TRBD1	-	TRBV19	TRBJ1-5	TGTGCCAGTAGTATCCGGGACAGGGGGATCACCCCCGAACAGCCCCAGCATTTT	CASSIRDRGITPEQPQHF
TRBD1	-	TRBV18	TRBJ2-2	TGTGCCAGCTCACCGGGACAGGCGGGAACTAACACCGGGGAGCTGTTTTTT	CASSPGQAGTNTGELFF
TRBD1	-	TRBV27	TRBJ1-5	TGTGCCAGCAGGTTTGGAGACAGGGATCGTCAGCCCCAGCATTTT	CASRFGDRDRQPQHF
TRBD1	-	TRBV7-2	TRBJ2-5	TGTGCCAGCAGCAAAGACAGGGAGCAGACCCAGTACTTC	CASSKDREQTQYF
-	-	TRBV2	TRBJ2-7	TGTGCCAGCAGCCTCGGTGGCTTCGGGGAGCAGTACTTC	CASSLGGFGEQYF
TRBD1	-	TRBV7-9	TRBJ1-2	TGTGCCAGCAGCTCAGCTGGGGGACAGGGGGCCCAGCAAAACTACGGCTACACCTTC	CASSSAGGQGAQQNYGYTF
-	-	TRBV5-1	TRBJ1-1	TGCGCCAGCAGCTTGGACAGAATATTGAACACTGAAGCTTTCTTT	CASSLDRILNTEAFF
-	few	TRBV6-1	TRBJ1-1	TGTGCCAGCGGGGAACAGGGGAACACTGAAGCTTTCTTT	CASGEQGNTEAFF
-	-	TRBV29-1	TRBJ2-6	TGCAGCGTTGACAGGATCCCTTCGGCCTCCTCTGGGGCCAACGTCCTGACTTTC	CSVDRIPSASSGANVLTF
-	few	TRBV5-5	TRBJ2-7	TGTGCCAGCAGCTTGGGCCCCCGAGGGGAGCAGTACTTC	CASSLGPRGEQYF
TRBD1	-	TRBV27	TRBJ1-2	TGTGCCAGCAGTTTAACAGGGGGCAACTATGGCTACACCTTC	CASSLTGGNYGYTF
TRBD1	-	TRBV13	TRBJ2-5	TGTGCCAGCAGCTTAACAGGGGGCGGAGGTAGCCAAGAGACCCAGTACTTC	CASSLTGGGGSQETQYF
-	-	TRBV30	TRBJ2-2	TGTGCCTGGAGTTACAGAGTTGCCGGGGAGCTGTTTTTT	CAWSYRVAGELFF
TRBD2	-	TRBV6-5	TRBJ2-3	TGTGCCAGCAGTTGGTTAGGCGGGGGGGCGGAAGATACGCAGTATTTT	CASSWLGGGAEDTQYF
TRBD1	-	TRBV7-6	TRBJ2-3	TGTGCCAGCAGCTTAGTTTCTCAGGGGGTGGGAGATACGCAGTATTTT	CASSLVSQGVGDTQYF
-	-	TRBV13	TRBJ2-7	TGTGCCAGCAGCTTAGGGGGGACACCCTACGAGCAGTACTTC	CASSLGGTPYEQYF
TRBD1	-	TRBV7-9	TRBJ2-1	TGTTCCAGCAGCCCCTCATTCCCGGGACAGGGTCTGACCTACAATGAGCAGTTCTTC	CSSSPSFPGQGLTYNEQFF
TRBD2	-	TRBV6-6	TRBJ2-5	TGTGCCAGCAGTTACGTTGCGGGGGGGCCCCAGACCCAGTACTTC	CASSYVAGGPQTQYF
-	-	TRBV6-5	TRBJ2-5	TGTGCCAGCAGTTACTCGGCAGTTGGGGAGGAGACCCAGTACTTC	CASSYSAVGEETQYF
-	few	TRBV5-1	TRBJ2-5	TGCGCCAGCACCACTTTGAGGGCTCAAGAGACCCAGTACTTC	CASTTLRAQETQYF
TRBD1	-	TRBV28	TRBJ1-1	TGTGCCAGCAGGCCTAGACAGGGGGCCGGAACTGAAGCTTTCTTT	CASRPRQGAGTEAFF
-	-	TRBV4-3	TRBJ2-3	TGCGCCAGCAGCCAGGAGGAGTTTACAGATACGCAGTATTTT	CASSQEEFTDTQYF
-	-	TRBV5-1	TRBJ1-6	TGCGCCAGCAGCGTTGACAGTTCAAATTCACCCCTCCACTTT	CASSVDSSNSPLHF
-	once	TRBV2	TRBJ1-6	TGTGCCAGCACTAGGGAGCCTAATTCACCCCTCCACTTT	CASTREPNSPLHF
TRBD1	-	TRBV29-1	TRBJ1-2	TGCAGCGTTGAAGCCAACGACCGAAGGGGGCCCTATGGCTACACCTTC	CSVEANDRRGPYGYTF